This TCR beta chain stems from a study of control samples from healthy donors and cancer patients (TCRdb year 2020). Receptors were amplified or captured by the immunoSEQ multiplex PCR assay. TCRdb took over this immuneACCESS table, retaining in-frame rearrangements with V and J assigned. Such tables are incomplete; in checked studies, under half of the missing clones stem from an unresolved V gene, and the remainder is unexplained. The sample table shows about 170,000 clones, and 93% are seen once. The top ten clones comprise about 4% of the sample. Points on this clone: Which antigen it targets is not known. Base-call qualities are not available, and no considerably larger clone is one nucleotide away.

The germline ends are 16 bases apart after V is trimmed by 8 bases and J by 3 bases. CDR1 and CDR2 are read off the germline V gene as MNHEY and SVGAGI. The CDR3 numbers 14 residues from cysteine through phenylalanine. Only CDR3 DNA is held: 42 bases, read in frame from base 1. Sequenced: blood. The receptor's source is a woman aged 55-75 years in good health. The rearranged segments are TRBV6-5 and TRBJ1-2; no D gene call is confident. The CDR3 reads CASSSALLDYGYTF. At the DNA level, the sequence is TGTGCCAGCTCCAGCGCACTACTAGACTATGGCTACACCTTC.